This T cell receptor beta chain was recovered during a study of regulatory T cells in long-lasting Graves disease. V was clipped by 5 bases and J by 2 bases, with 12 bases between them. This CDR3 comprises 14 residues. CDR1 and CDR2 (germline): SGHTA, FQGTGA. CDR3 regions were amplified by Arm-PCR using iRepertoire HTBI primers to build TCR beta libraries. TCRdb recomputed calls from the multiplex PCR reads with MiXCR, one row per CDR3 protein. The sample has about 660,000 distinct CDR3 sequences; around 30% are singletons. Time point noted: persistent/refractory GD, antithyroid drugs over 5 years with positive TRAb. PBMC RNA served as the TCR library source. On this clonotype: Its antigen is still unknown.

Study findings and constraints: Segments TRBV28, TRBJ1-2 and TRBJ2-5 showed preferential usage in persistent disease.

The clonotype comes from a female donor with Graves disease. The rearrangement joins TRBV7-3 to TRBJ1-1; D not certain. This specimen consisted of peripheral blood mononuclear cells (PBMCs), obtained when the disease was refractory, from a patient treated with antithyroid drugs. CDR3 nucleotide sequence: TGTGCCAGCAGCGCGGCGGGCGGAAACACTGAAGCTTTCTTT. As protein: CASSAAGGNTEAFF. Full variable domain (rest looked up from reference TRBV7-3 and TRBJ1-1): GAGVSQTPSNKVTEKGKYVELRCDPISGHTALYWYRQSLGQGPEFLIYFQGTGAADDSGLPNDRFFAVRPEGSVSTLKIQRTERGDSAVYLCASSAAGGNTEAFFGQGTRLTVV.